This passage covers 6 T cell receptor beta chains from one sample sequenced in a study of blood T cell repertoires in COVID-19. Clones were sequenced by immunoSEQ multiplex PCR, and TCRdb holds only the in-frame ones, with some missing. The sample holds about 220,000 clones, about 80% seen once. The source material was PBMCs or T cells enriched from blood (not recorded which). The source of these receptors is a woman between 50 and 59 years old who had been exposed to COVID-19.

In DNA, the CDR3 is TGTGCCAGCATGGTAACTCACTCCTATAATTCACCCCTCCACTTT. Protein: CASMVTHSYNSPLHF. The J gene is TRBJ1-6, the V gene TRBV28; D is unclear. Trimming took 7 bases from V and 0 from J, leaving 10 bases between them. This CDR3 is 15 amino acids long. Germline V gene lookup returns CDR1 MDHEN and CDR2 SYDVKM.

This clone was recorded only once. CDR3 nucleotides: TGCGCCAGCAGCGGGTCTACTGGGGCCACAGATACGCAGTATTTT. This sequence encodes CASSGSTGATDTQYF. The chain is built from TRBV5-1 and TRBJ2-3; possibly TRBD1 for D (5 bases). Per germline, CDR1 SGHRS and CDR2 YFSETQ. This CDR3 has 15 amino acids. V was trimmed by 4 bases and J by 2 bases, leaving 14 bases between them.

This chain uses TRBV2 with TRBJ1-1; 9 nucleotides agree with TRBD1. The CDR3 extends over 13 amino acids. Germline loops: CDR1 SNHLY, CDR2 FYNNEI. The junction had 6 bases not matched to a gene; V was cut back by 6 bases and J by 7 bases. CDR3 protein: CASRPWGQGEAFF. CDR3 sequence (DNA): TGTGCCAGCAGACCCTGGGGACAGGGTGAAGCTTTCTTT.

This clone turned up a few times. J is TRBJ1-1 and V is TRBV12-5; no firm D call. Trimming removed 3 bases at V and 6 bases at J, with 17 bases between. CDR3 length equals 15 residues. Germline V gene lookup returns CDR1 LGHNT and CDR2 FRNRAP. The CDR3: CASGFNSEGRAEAFF. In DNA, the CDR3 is TGTGCTAGTGGTTTTAACTCAGAGGGTAGGGCTGAAGCTTTCTTT.

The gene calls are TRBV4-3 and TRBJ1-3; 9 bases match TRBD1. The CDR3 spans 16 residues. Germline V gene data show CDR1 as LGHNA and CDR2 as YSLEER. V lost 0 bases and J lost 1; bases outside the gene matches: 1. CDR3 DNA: TGCGCCAGCAGCCAAGATGGGACAGGGTCTGGAAACACCATATATTTT. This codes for CASSQDGTGSGNTIYF.

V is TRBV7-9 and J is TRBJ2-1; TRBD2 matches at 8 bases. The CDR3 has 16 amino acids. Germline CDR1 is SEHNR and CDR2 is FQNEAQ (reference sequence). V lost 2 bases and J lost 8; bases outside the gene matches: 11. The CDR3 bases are TGTGCCAGCAGCTTACAACCGGGACTAGTGATCGATGAGCAGTTCTTC. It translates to CASSLQPGLVIDEQFF.